This T cell receptor beta chain was sequenced during a study of shared clonotypes between healthy human individuals. Study-level background: The donor pool was made up of two women and a few men aged 18 to 49. Study-level findings and limits: The naive CD4 repertoires of a handful of donors were compared, and approximately 5.3% of clonotypes were shared. Enrolling few donors narrowed the genetic and exposure-history diversity that was represented.

With regard to this clone: Its antigen is as yet unknown.

Profiling relied on immunoSEQ multiplex PCR, and the TCRdb table lists in-frame clones only, not all of them. The sample has some 1.5 million clones, roughly 98% seen once. Healthy and HIV-negative, the adult donors had no recent acute infections or vaccinations. Trimming left V 3 bases short and J 5 bases short, with 4 bases between. The CDR3 runs 11 residues. Germline V lookup: CDR1 DFQATT, CDR2 SNEGSKA (reference sequence). The genes are TRBV20-1 and TRBJ1-4; D gene uncertain. What was sequenced was naive CD4+ T cells sorted from blood. Subset noted: CD45RA+ positively selected. The origin of this receptor is a man aged 30 to 45 in good health. The CDR3 DNA sequence: TGCAGTGCTAGGGAGAATGAAAAACTGTTTTTT. The encoded protein is CSARENEKLFF.